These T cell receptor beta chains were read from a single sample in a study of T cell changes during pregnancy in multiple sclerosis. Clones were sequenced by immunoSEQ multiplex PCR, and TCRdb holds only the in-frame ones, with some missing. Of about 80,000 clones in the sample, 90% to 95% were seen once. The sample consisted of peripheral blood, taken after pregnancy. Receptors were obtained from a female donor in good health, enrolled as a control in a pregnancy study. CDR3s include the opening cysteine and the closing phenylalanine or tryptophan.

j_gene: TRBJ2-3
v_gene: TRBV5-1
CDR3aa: CASEGTSGGTDTQYF

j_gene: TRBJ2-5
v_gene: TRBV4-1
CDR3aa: CASSQVGTGGETQYF

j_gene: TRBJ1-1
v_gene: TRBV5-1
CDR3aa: CASSPGLSNTEAFF

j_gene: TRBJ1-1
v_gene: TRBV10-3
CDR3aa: CAIRKGQTNTEAFF

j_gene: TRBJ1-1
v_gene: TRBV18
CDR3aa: CASSPPGQGAAEAFF

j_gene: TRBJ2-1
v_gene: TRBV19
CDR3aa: CASSISPGPFSEQFF

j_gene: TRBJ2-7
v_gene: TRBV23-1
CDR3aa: CATPVGTSAYEQYF

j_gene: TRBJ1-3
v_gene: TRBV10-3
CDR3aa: CATADWRGGGYF

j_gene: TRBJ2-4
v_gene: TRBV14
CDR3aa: CASSAWGGAGANIQYF

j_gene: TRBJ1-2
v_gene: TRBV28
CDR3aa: CASSLRRYGYTF

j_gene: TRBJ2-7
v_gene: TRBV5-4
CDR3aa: CASRMDSSSYEQYF

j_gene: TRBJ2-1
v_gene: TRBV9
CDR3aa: CASSVSGRLDEQFF

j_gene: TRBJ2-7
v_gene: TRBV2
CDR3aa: CASTSGEVRSYEQYF

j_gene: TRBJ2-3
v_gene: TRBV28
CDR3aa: CASSSGGRAWDTQYF

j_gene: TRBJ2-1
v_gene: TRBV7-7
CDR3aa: CASSLYREEYNEQFF

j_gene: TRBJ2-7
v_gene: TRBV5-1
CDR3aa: CASSSDRVGEQYF

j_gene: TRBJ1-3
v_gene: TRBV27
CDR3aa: CASRRSSGNTIYF

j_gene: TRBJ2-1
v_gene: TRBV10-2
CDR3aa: CASWEDSYNEQFF

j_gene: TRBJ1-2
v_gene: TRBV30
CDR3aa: CAWSSSGGDGYTF

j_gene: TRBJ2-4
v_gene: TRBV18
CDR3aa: CASSPGTGANIQYF

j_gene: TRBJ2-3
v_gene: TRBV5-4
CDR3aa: CASSSTSGRLTDTQYF

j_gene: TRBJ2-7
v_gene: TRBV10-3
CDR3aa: CAISRQDRSYEQYF

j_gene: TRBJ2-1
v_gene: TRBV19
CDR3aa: CASKFWGSGRMRNEQFF

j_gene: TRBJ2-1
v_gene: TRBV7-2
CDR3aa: CASSLAGGYNEQFF

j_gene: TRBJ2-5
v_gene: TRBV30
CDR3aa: CAWSVQAGGRETQYF

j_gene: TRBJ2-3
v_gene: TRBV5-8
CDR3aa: CASSFYRGRGADTQYF

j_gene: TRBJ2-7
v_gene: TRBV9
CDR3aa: CASSGGEDFYEQYF

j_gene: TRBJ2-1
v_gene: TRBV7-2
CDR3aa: CASSPPAAGNEQFF

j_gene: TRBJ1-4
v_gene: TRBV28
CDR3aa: CASLSDGGREKLFF

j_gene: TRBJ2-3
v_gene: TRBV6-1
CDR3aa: CASRGLAGGPDTQYF